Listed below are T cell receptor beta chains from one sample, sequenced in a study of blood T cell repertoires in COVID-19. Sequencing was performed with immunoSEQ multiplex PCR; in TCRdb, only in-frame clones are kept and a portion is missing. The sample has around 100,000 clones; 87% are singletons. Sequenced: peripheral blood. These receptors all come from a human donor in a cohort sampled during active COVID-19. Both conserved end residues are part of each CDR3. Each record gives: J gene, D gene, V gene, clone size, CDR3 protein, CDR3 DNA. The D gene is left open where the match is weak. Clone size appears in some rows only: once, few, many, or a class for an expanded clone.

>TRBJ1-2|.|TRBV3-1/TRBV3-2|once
CASSLGVAGYTF
TGTGCCAGCAGCTTAGGGGTAGCCGGCTACACCTTC
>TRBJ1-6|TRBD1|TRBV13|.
CASSVQTGTNSPLHF
TGTGCCAGCAGCGTCCAGACAGGGACCAATTCACCCCTCCACTTT
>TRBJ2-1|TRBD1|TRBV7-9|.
CASSPGQGANNEQFF
TGTGCCAGCAGCCCGGGACAGGGGGCCAACAATGAGCAGTTCTTC
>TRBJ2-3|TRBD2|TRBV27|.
CASSPYRGVFTDTQYF
TGTGCCAGCAGTCCCTACCGGGGGGTCTTCACAGATACGCAGTATTTT
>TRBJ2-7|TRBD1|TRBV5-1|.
CASSSGTGGYEQYF
TGCGCCAGCAGCTCCGGGACAGGGGGCTACGAGCAGTACTTC
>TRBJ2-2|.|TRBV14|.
CASSQDRHTPFNTGELFF
TGTGCCAGCAGCCAAGATCGACACACACCTTTTAACACCGGGGAGCTGTTTTTT
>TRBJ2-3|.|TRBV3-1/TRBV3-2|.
CASSLSLRTDTQYF
TGTGCCAGCAGCCTTAGTTTGAGAACAGATACGCAGTATTTT
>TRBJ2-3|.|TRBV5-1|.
CASSQTAGPTDTQYF
TGCGCCAGCAGCCAAACAGCGGGTCCCACAGATACGCAGTATTTT
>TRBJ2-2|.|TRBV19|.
CASSIFLAARPGELFF
TGTGCCAGTAGTATATTTCTGGCTGCGCGGCCCGGGGAGCTGTTTTTT
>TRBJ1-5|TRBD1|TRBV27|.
CASSPRTGANNQPQHF
TGTGCCAGCAGTCCAAGGACAGGCGCTAACAATCAGCCCCAGCATTTT
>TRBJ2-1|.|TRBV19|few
CASTISGTFNNEQFF
TGTGCCAGTACTATTTCCGGGACATTCAACAATGAGCAGTTCTTC
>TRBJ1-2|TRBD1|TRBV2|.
CASSEGTGYLYGYTF
TGTGCCAGCAGTGAAGGGACAGGATACCTCTATGGCTACACCTTC
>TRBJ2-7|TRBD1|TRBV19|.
CASSDRDRAYEQYF
TGTGCCAGTAGTGACCGGGACAGAGCCTACGAGCAGTACTTC
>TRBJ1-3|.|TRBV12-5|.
CASGSQGPGNTIYF
TGTGCTAGTGGTTCACAGGGCCCTGGAAACACCATATATTTT
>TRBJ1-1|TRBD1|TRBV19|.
CASTPGQGNTEAFF
TGTGCCAGTACCCCAGGACAGGGGAACACTGAAGCTTTCTTT
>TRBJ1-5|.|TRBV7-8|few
CASSYTSDQPQHF
TGTGCCAGCAGCTACACCAGCGATCAGCCCCAGCATTTT
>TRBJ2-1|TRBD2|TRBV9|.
CASSGGGSSYNEQFF
TGTGCCAGCAGCGGGGGCGGGAGCTCCTACAATGAGCAGTTCTTC
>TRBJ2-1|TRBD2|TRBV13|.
CASSLSLGLAMGYNEQFF
TGTGCCAGCAGCTTAAGCCTGGGACTAGCCATGGGTTACAATGAGCAGTTCTTC
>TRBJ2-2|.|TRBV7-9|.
CASTTWLANTGELFF
TGTGCCAGCACCACCTGGCTAGCTAACACCGGGGAGCTGTTTTTT
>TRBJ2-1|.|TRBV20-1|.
CSASRGNSYNEQFF
TGCAGTGCTAGTCGGGGTAACTCCTACAATGAGCAGTTCTTC
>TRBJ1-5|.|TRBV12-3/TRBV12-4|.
CASGRGGNQPQHF
TGTGCCAGCGGCAGGGGCGGCAATCAGCCCCAGCATTTT
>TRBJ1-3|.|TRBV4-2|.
CASSHDLNSGNTIYF
TGTGCCAGCAGCCACGACTTGAACTCTGGAAACACCATATATTTT
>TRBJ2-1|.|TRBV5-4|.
CASSVAGSAEFF
TGTGCCAGCAGTGTTGCGGGTTCCGCGGAGTTCTTC
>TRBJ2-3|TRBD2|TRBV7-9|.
CASSTRTSGGSDTQYF
TGTGCCAGCAGCACCCGGACTAGCGGGGGCTCAGATACGCAGTATTTT
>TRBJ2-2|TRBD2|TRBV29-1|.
CSTSRGEAGELFF
TGCAGCACCTCCCGGGGGGAGGCCGGGGAGCTGTTTTTT
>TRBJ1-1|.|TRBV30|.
CAWSVPPGGRAFF
TGTGCCTGGAGTGTCCCCCCAGGCGGGAGAGCTTTCTTT
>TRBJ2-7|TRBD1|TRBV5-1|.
CASSPNRGSGYEQYF
TGCGCCAGCAGCCCGAACAGGGGATCCGGCTACGAGCAGTACTTC
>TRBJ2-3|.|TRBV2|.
CASSAVVEGVAYF
TGTGCCAGCAGCGCGGTGGTTGAGGGGGTCGCGTATTTT
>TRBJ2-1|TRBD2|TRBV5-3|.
CARSPGGSSYNEQFF
TGTGCCAGAAGCCCCGGGGGGAGCTCCTACAATGAGCAGTTCTTC
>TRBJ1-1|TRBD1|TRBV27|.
CACAGQKNTEAFF
TGTGCCTGCGCGGGACAGAAGAACACTGAAGCTTTCTTT
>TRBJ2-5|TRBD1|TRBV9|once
CASSPGQGQETQYF
TGTGCCAGCAGCCCTGGACAGGGCCAAGAGACCCAGTACTTC
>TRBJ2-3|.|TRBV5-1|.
CASSKEPSWSNTQYF
TGCGCCAGCAGCAAGGAGCCGTCCTGGTCTAATACGCAGTATTTT
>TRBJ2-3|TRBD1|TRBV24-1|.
CATSGTEKSTDTQYF
TGTGCCACCTCCGGGACAGAGAAGAGCACAGATACGCAGTATTTT
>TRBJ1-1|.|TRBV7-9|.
CASSNEPPDRLRLF
TGTGCCAGCAGCAACGAGCCTCCCGACAGACTTAGGCTCTTT
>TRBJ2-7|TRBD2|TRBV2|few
CASRTSGYYEQYF
TGTGCCAGCAGGACTAGCGGGTACTACGAGCAGTACTTC